This entry lists 9 T cell receptor beta chains sequenced from one sample in a study of post-analysis software for immune sequencing data (dated by TCRdb to the mid-2010s). Their recognized antigens are unknown. Study-wide findings and limitations: Significantly higher frequencies in patients than in controls were found for five or six TRBV segments, including TRBV5-6, TRBV5-1 and TRBV20-1.

Libraries came from PCR. The run used an Illumina HiSeq 2500. Unique molecular identifiers were incorporated into TCR beta cDNA libraries to reduce PCR and sequencing biases. TCRdb handled the public reads itself, with Q25 trimming in fastp and clone calling in MiXCR, and kept productive beta chains. Each CDR3 protein appears once, grouped with its most common genes and DNA. The sample table contains a few hundred thousand distinct CDR3 sequences; only one count was recorded for over 35% of them. The ten largest clones add up to about an eighth of the sample. The sequencing sample was made of blood. All receptors come from a girl aged 10-17 years with multiple sclerosis.

This chain uses TRBV20-1 with TRBJ1-5; 9 bases map to TRBD1. With 0 bases clipped from V and 4 bases from J, the junction kept 7 bases outside the gene matches. This CDR3 comprises 16 residues. CDR1 is DFQATT, CDR2 SNEGSKA, per germline (reference sequence). The CDR3 DNA reads TGCAGTGCTAGAGATATAAAGGGACAGGGAAATCAGCCCCAGCATTTT. This sequence encodes CSARDIKGQGNQPQHF.

The chain employs TRBV27 and TRBJ2-1; 11 bases fit TRBD2. The germline V gene has CDR1 MNHEY and CDR2 SMNVEV (reference sequence). CDR3 size: 15 residues. The trim removed 6 bases at V and 9 bases at J, leaving 10 bases unmatched. CDR3 DNA: TGTGCCAGCAGGCGGATTAGCGGGAGGGCCTTTGAGCAGTTCTTC. As protein: CASRRISGRAFEQFF.

This clonotype has a handful of counts. CDR3 sequence: CASSLGQNTYYGYTF. CDR3 DNA: TGCGCCAGCAGCTTGGGGCAGAATACCTACTATGGCTACACCTTC. V usage is TRBV5-1 and J usage is TRBJ1-2; D gene unclear. The V gene lost 0 bases and the J gene lost 3 bases, with 12 bases spanning the gap. Germline V gives CDR1 SGHRS, CDR2 YFSETQ. The length of the CDR3 is 15 residues. The whole variable domain, filled in from reference TRBV5-1 and TRBJ1-2, reads KAGVTQTPRYLIKTRGQQVTLSCSPISGHRSVSWYQQTPGQGLQFLFEYFSETQRNKGNFPGRFSGRQFSNSRSEMNVSTLELGDSALYLCASSLGQNTYYGYTFGSGTRLTVV.

CDR3 residues: CSARRDYTEAFF. CDR3 DNA sequence: TGCAGTGCTAGGAGGGATTACACTGAAGCTTTCTTT. The chain carries TRBV20-1 and TRBJ1-1; D is undetermined. The V gene lost 3 bases and the J gene lost 3 bases, with 8 bases spanning the gap. The CDR3 has 12 residues. From germline, CDR1 is DFQATT and CDR2 SNEGSKA (reference sequence).

The gene calls are TRBV5-1 and TRBJ1-2; 10 bases are a match to TRBD1. Germline CDR1 and CDR2: SGHRS and YFSETQ. The CDR3 totals 15 residues. Losses at the gene ends were 3 bases for V and 6 bases for J; bases not matched to a gene: 8. The chain's CDR3 is CASSSPVTGGNGYTF. For the CDR3, the DNA is TGCGCCAGCAGCTCCCCCGTGACAGGGGGCAATGGCTACACCTTC.

The chain recombines TRBV12-3 or TRBV12-4 with TRBJ2-1, with D tentatively TRBD1 (6 bases). The end of the DNA is better explained by TRBJ2-7, so the J call may be wrong. The CDR3 extends over 14 amino acids. The CDR3 region is CASSPGHYYNEQYF. The CDR3, as DNA: TGTGCCAGCAGCCCGGGACACTATTACAATGAGCAGTACTTC.

V usage is TRBV10-3 and J usage is TRBJ2-7; 9 bases align to TRBD2. V shed 10 bases, J shed 2 bases, and the junction held 9 bases outside the gene matches. This CDR3 comprises 14 residues. Germline CDR1 and CDR2: ENHRY and SYGVKD. CDR3 nucleotide sequence: TGTGCCAGCAATATAGCGGGAGAGACCTACGAGCAGTACTTC. Its translation is CASNIAGETYEQYF.

The chain joins TRBV7-2 to TRBJ2-3; perhaps TRBD1 as D (5 bases). Germline CDR1 and CDR2: SGHTA and FQGNSA. Deletions cut 5 bases from V and 1 base from J, with 10 bases between. The CDR3 contains 14 residues. CDR3 sequence (DNA): TGTGCCAGCAGCCAAGGGGTGGGCACAGATACGCAGTATTTT. Translating it yields CASSQGVGTDTQYF.

Remarks on this clonotype: The junction and the germline gene differ at one end; a read error may be behind it. The chain employs TRBV27 and TRBJ2-1, with D uncertain. The CDR3 has 14 residues. From germline, CDR1 is MNHEY and CDR2 SMNVEV (reference sequence). CDR3 nucleotides: TGTGCCAGCAGTCTTGGGTCCTCCCACAATGAGCAGTTCTTC. Protein sequence: CASSLGSSHNEQFF.